This TCR beta chain was obtained from a study of CD8+ T cells in alopecia areata. The sequencing template was cDNA reverse transcribed from extracted RNA. Clones were sequenced by immunoSEQ multiplex PCR, and TCRdb holds only the in-frame ones, with some missing. The table has 140,000 to 150,000 clones, roughly 58% seen once. Deletions cut 4 bases from V and 5 bases from J, with 14 bases between. This CDR3 region has 14 residues. Germline CDR1 MGHRA, CDR2 YSYEKL. There are a few counts of this clone. Material for sequencing was CD8+ T cells sorted from blood. This TCR was sampled from a human donor in good health. V is TRBV4-1 and J is TRBJ2-5; D might be TRBD1 or TRBD2, each matching 5 bases. The CDR3 region is CASSPPGPLETQYF. CDR3 nucleotides: TGCGCCAGCAGCCCCCCGGGACCGTTGGAGACCCAGTACTTC.